This TCR beta chain was identified in a study of control samples from healthy donors and cancer patients. Clones were read by immunoSEQ multiplex PCR, and TCRdb kept only the in-frame ones, dropping some. The sample yields fewer than 120,000 clones, approximately 88% seen once. Trimming took 6 bases from V and 8 from J, leaving 11 bases between them. The CDR3 spans 12 residues. The source of this sequence is a woman in her sixties or seventies with lung cancer. Sequenced sample: PBMCs. V is TRBV12-3 or TRBV12-4 and J is TRBJ2-1; a weak D match, TRBD1 (5 bases). CDR3 nucleotide sequence: TGTGCCAGCAGGACAGAGGAAGATGAGCAGTTCTTC. The encoded protein is CASRTEEDEQFF.